This TCR beta chain emerged from a study of cytomegalovirus exposure and HLA in healthy donors. Study conclusions and caveats: An observed cluster of highly shared sequence variants was recorded as a likely sequencing artifact. Association of a missense DCLRE1C variant with TCR beta V- and J-gene trimming was reported in a later analysis.

The study ran its PCR with 60 Vbeta and 13 Jbeta primers. Profiling relied on immunoSEQ multiplex PCR, and the TCRdb table lists in-frame clones only, not all of them. Of some 120,000 clones listed, about 63% are singletons. The germline gives CDR1 SEHNR, CDR2 FQNEAQ (reference sequence). The CDR3 is 16 amino acids. V lost 3 bases to trimming and J lost 2 bases, with 14 bases between them. Turning to this clone: Its antigen remains unidentified.

Sequencing was carried out using PBMCs. The receptor was isolated from a man aged 25 to 45 in good health and CMV-seropositive. This chain uses TRBV7-9 with TRBJ1-3; D gene unclear. CDR3 sequence: CASSFGFSVAGNTIYF. The CDR3 DNA is TGTGCCAGCAGCTTCGGGTTTAGTGTAGCTGGAAACACCATATATTTT.